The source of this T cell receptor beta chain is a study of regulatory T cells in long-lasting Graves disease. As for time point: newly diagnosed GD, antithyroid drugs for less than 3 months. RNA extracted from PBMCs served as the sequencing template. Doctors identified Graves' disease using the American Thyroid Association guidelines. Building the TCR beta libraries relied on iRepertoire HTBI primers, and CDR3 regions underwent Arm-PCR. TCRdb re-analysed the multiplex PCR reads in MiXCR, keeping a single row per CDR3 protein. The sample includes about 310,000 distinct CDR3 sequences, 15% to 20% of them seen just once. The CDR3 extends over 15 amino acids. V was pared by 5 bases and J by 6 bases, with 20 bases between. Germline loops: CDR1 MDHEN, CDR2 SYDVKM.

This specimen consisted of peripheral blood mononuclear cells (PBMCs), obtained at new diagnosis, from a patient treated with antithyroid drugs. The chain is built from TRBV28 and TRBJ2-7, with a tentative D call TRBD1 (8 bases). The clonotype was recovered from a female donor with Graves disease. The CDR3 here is CASSGGDRQVGEQYF. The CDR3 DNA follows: TGTGCCAGCAGTGGGGGGGACAGGCAAGTCGGCGAGCAGTACTTC.